These T cell receptor beta chains were read from a single sample in a study of immune evolution from preneoplasia to lung adenocarcinoma. Generated by immunoSEQ multiplex PCR, the TCRdb table keeps only in-frame clones and is missing some. The sample gives just under 5,000 clones, more than 75% of which show up once; around a tenth is in the top ten. Material: FFPE minimally invasive lung adenocarcinoma tissue. These receptors originate from a person aged 65 to 79 with lung adenocarcinoma. The CDR3 runs from the conserved cysteine through the conserved F or W. Fields, in order: D gene, V gene, clone size, J gene, CDR3 DNA, CDR3 protein. The D gene is left open where the match is weak. Size tells how often a clone was seen (once, few, many) or the class of an expanded clone, and some rows leave it out.

TRBD1,TRBV5-1,-,TRBJ2-7,TGCGCCACTTCGAGGGACAGCACGTCCTACGAGCAGTACTTC,CATSRDSTSYEQYF
TRBD2,TRBV6-1,-,TRBJ2-3,TGTGCCAGCACCCGAGCGGGAGTCCGCACAGATACGCAGTATTTT,CASTRAGVRTDTQYF
TRBD2,TRBV7-9,-,TRBJ2-3,TGTGCCAGCAGCTTGAGCGGGGGCTCGGATACGCAGTATTTT,CASSLSGGSDTQYF
-,TRBV6-1,few,TRBJ1-5,TGTGCCAGCAGTGAAGGAGGGGGCAATCAGCCCCAGCATTTT,CASSEGGGNQPQHF
TRBD1,TRBV29-1,-,TRBJ1-2,TGCAGCGTTGAGGGGACAGGCCTTTCTCCGTGGGGCTACACCTTC,CSVEGTGLSPWGYTF
-,TRBV10-3,-,TRBJ2-7,TGTGCCATCAGTGAGTCTAGGGAAGTCGAGCAGTACTTC,CAISESREVEQYF
TRBD1,TRBV27,large,TRBJ1-1,TGTGCCAGCAGTTTATTCGGACAGGGGGAAGCTTTCTTT,CASSLFGQGEAFF
TRBD1,TRBV6-1,-,TRBJ2-1,TGTGCCAGCAGTGAACAGACAGGGGGCCTCAATGAGCAGTTCTTC,CASSEQTGGLNEQFF
TRBD1,TRBV6-6,-,TRBJ1-1,TGTGCCAGCTTTAAGACAGGGGCGTCGAGGTGGACTGAAGCTTTCTTT,CASFKTGASRWTEAFF
-,TRBV7-9,-,TRBJ2-3,TGTGCCAGCAGCGGGTGGGGTGGGGCGTATACGCAGTATTTT,CASSGWGGAYTQYF
TRBD2,TRBV2,-,TRBJ2-7,TGTGCCAGCAGTCCTACTAGCGGAAGCTCCTACGAGCAGTACTTC,CASSPTSGSSYEQYF
TRBD1,TRBV4-2,-,TRBJ1-4,TGTGCCAGCAGCCAAGATAGGGACAGCTTTAATGAAAAACTGTTTTTT,CASSQDRDSFNEKLFF
TRBD1,TRBV5-1,-,TRBJ1-2,TGCGCCAGCAGCTGGGGGACAGAAGCTAACTATGGCTACACCTTC,CASSWGTEANYGYTF
TRBD1,TRBV7-2,-,TRBJ2-7,TGTGCCAGCAGTCCCGGACAGGGGACCTACGAGCAGTACTTC,CASSPGQGTYEQYF
-,TRBV7-2,few,TRBJ1-4,TGTGCCAGCAGCCTCATAGTAAACGAAAAACTGTTTTTT,CASSLIVNEKLFF
-,TRBV11-3,-,TRBJ2-1,TGTGCCAGCAGCATAGGCGGAACGGGAATTGACAATGAGCAGTTCTTC,CASSIGGTGIDNEQFF
TRBD1,TRBV5-1,-,TRBJ2-7,TGCGCCAGCAGCTTAGGTCAGGGGGCGAAGTCCTACGAGCAGTACTTC,CASSLGQGAKSYEQYF
TRBD1,TRBV28,-,TRBJ1-2,TGTGCCAGCATGCCGGGACAGAACTATGGCTACACCTTC,CASMPGQNYGYTF
TRBD1,TRBV11-2,-,TRBJ2-1,TGTGCCAGCAGCGGTGGGACAGGGGCCAACAATGAGCAGTTCTTC,CASSGGTGANNEQFF
-,TRBV21-1,-,TRBJ2-7,TGTGCCAGCACTCTACAGGGGACGTTGGTGAACTTC,CASTLQGTLVNF
-,TRBV21-1,-,TRBJ2-3,TGTGCCAGCAGCAAATCCTTTGGGACAGGGGGCCCAGATACGCAGTATTTT,CASSKSFGTGGPDTQYF
-,TRBV30,-,TRBJ1-6,TGTGCCTGGAGGTTGTTGGGGTCGAATTCACCCCTCCACTTT,CAWRLLGSNSPLHF
TRBD1,TRBV11-2,-,TRBJ2-2,TGTGCCAGCAGCTTACAGGGGGCGGACACCGGGGAGCTGTTTTTT,CASSLQGADTGELFF
TRBD1,TRBV6-4,-,TRBJ1-2,TGTGCCAGCAGTGTCTCCGGGCAGGGGGGAGATGGCTACACCTTC,CASSVSGQGGDGYTF
-,TRBV6-1,-,TRBJ2-6,TGTGCCAGCAGTGGCGGGCCGAGCTCTGGGGCCAACGTCCTGACTTTC,CASSGGPSSGANVLTF
-,TRBV18,-,TRBJ1-2,TGTGCCAGCTCACCAGACCAAGACTATGGCTACACCTTC,CASSPDQDYGYTF
-,TRBV28,-,TRBJ1-2,TGTGCCAGCAGCCGGCTCGGGCAGGAGTATGGCTACACCTTC,CASSRLGQEYGYTF